Following are 21 T cell receptor beta chains from one sample sequenced in a study of blood T cell repertoires in COVID-19. Generated by immunoSEQ multiplex PCR, the TCRdb table keeps only in-frame clones and is missing some. The table lists over 120,000 clones, approximately 80% of them singletons. Sequencing was done on a sample of peripheral blood. These receptors all come from a human donor in a cohort sampled during active COVID-19.

This clone has just a few counts. The chain has TRBV7-9 and TRBJ2-7; 10 bases are shared with TRBD2. V lost 3 bases to trimming and J lost 0 bases; unmatched junction nucleotides: 2. The CDR3 consists of 15 residues. CDR1 and CDR2 from the germline V gene are SEHNR and FQNEAQ (reference sequence). The CDR3 protein is CASSLSSGSSYEQYF. In DNA form, the CDR3 reads TGTGCCAGCAGCTTGTCTAGCGGGAGCTCCTACGAGCAGTACTTC.

V is TRBV5-1 and J is TRBJ2-1; TRBD1 is a possible D gene (6 bases). This CDR3 is built from 16 residues. V shed 4 bases and J shed 0 bases, with 14 bases lying between them. Germline V gives CDR1 SGHRS, CDR2 YFSETQ. CDR3 protein: CASSVQGTSSYNEQFF. The CDR3 DNA follows: TGCGCCAGCAGCGTTCAGGGGACAAGCTCCTACAATGAGCAGTTCTTC.

The CDR3 sequence: CASSSQGKGANVLTF. The CDR3 nucleotides read TGTGCCAGCAGCTCACAGGGGAAAGGGGCCAACGTCCTGACTTTC. The genes are TRBV7-2 and TRBJ2-6, with TRBD1 identical over 7 bases. Losses at the gene ends were 4 bases for V and 4 bases for J; bases not matched to a gene: 4. This CDR3 comprises 15 residues. Germline assignment: CDR1 SGHTA and CDR2 FQGNSA. Filled out from reference TRBV7-2 and TRBJ2-6, the complete variable domain reads GAGVSQSPSNKVTEKGKDVELRCDPISGHTALYWYRQSLGQGLEFLIYFQGNSAPDKSGLPSDRFSAERTGGSVSTLTIQRTQQEDSAVYLCASSSQGKGANVLTFGAGSRLTVL.

This chain uses TRBV28 with TRBJ2-2, with 7 positions matching TRBD1. The CDR3 consists of 16 residues. Unmatched junction bases numbered 14, after V lost 5 bases and J lost 8 bases. Germline-derived CDR1 and CDR2 are MDHEN and SYDVKM. The CDR3 loop reads CASSTRQGDMRGELFF. CDR3 coding DNA: TGTGCCAGCAGTACACGACAGGGTGATATGAGAGGGGAGCTGTTTTTT.

The rearrangement links TRBV6-5 to TRBJ2-7, with TRBD2 matching 7 bases. With 2 bases clipped from V and 6 bases from J, the junction kept 7 bases outside the gene matches. CDR3 size: 14 residues. CDR1 MNHEY and CDR2 SVGAGI come from the germline V gene. As DNA, the CDR3 is TGTGCCAGCAGTTACGATCCGGGGAGGGTCGAGCAGTACTTC. This gives the protein CASSYDPGRVEQYF.

The chain uses TRBV3-1 (or the pseudogene TRBV3-2) and TRBJ1-1; TRBD1 agrees at 7 bases. The CDR3 is made up of 14 amino acids. Germline CDR1 and CDR2: LGHDT and YNNKEL (reference sequence). V lost 5 bases, J lost 1 base, and 4 bases stayed unmatched. For the CDR3, the DNA is TGTGCCAGCAGCTTCGGGACAGAGAACACTGAAGCTTTCTTT. Translating it yields CASSFGTENTEAFF.

The chain recombines TRBV9 with TRBJ1-3, with TRBD1 as a possible D gene (5 bases). The germline CDR1 and CDR2 sequences are SGDLS and YYNGEE. V shed 0 bases and J shed 8 bases, with 12 bases lying between them. This CDR3 has 14 residues. The CDR3 here is CASSVVHTGDTIYF. The CDR3 DNA sequence: TGTGCCAGCAGCGTAGTCCACACGGGGGACACCATATATTTT.

This clone occurred a few times. The V gene is TRBV4-2, the J gene TRBJ1-5; maybe TRBD1 (5 bases). With 2 bases removed from V and 0 bases from J, the gap between germline ends came to 11 bases. Germline loops: CDR1 LGHNA, CDR2 YNFKEQ. The CDR3 is 16 residues long. CDR3 in amino acids: CASSQQGEDSNQPQHF. The DNA for the CDR3 is TGTGCCAGCAGCCAACAAGGGGAGGATAGCAATCAGCCCCAGCATTTT.

The rearrangement joins TRBV6-6 to TRBJ2-6; D is ambiguous. V lost 6 bases and J 2 bases, leaving 11 bases between the germline ends. Germline V lookup: CDR1 MNHNY, CDR2 SVGAGI (reference sequence). The CDR3 is 15 residues long. The CDR3 DNA follows: TGTGCCAGCAGGGGCCACGCGACTGGGGCCAACGTCCTGACTTTC. The encoded protein is CASRGHATGANVLTF.

V usage is TRBV7-2 and J usage is TRBJ2-7; TRBD2 agrees at 7 bases. The length of the CDR3 is 17 residues. V trimming: 5 bases; J trimming: 2 bases; junction bases outside the gene matches: 15. The V gene's germline CDR1 is SGHTA and CDR2 FQGNSA. CDR3: CASSPNLADPSPYEQYF. The CDR3 DNA sequence: TGTGCCAGCAGCCCGAATCTAGCGGACCCTTCCCCCTACGAGCAGTACTTC.

J is TRBJ2-5 and V is TRBV2; the match to TRBD1 covers 7 bases. CDR1 SNHLY and CDR2 FYNNEI come from the germline V gene. The CDR3 extends over 15 amino acids. The trim removed 7 bases at V and 4 bases at J, leaving 12 bases unmatched. Here the CDR3 reads CASTRGRQGGETQYF. For the CDR3, the DNA is TGTGCCAGCACGAGAGGAAGACAGGGCGGAGAGACCCAGTACTTC.

V gene TRBV21-1 combines with J gene TRBJ2-7; TRBD2 is the table's D call, not checked against the DNA. TRBV21-1 has pseudogene status. This CDR3 contains 17 residues. CDR3 bases: TGTGCCAGCAGCAAAGAGGGAGTCCCAATTAATCAGCACCGGTGGATCTTC. Translating gives CASSKEGVPINQHRWIF.

The chain is built from TRBV7-9 and TRBJ2-7; D may be TRBD1 (6 bases). V lost 0 bases to trimming and J lost 2 bases, with 17 bases between them. Germline V CDR1 and CDR2: SEHNR, FQNEAQ (reference sequence). CDR3 length: 17 amino acids. In nucleotides, the CDR3 is TGTGCCAGCAGCTTAGCGCTGGTAACAGGGTATCCCTACGAGCAGTACTTC. Protein: CASSLALVTGYPYEQYF.

The chain combines TRBV24-1 with TRBJ2-7; 9 nucleotides align to TRBD1. Germline CDR1 and CDR2: KGHDR and SFDVKD. V was clipped by 6 bases and J by 1 base; unmatched bases: 6. CDR3 length: 15 amino acids. The CDR3 DNA sequence: TGTGCCACCAGTAATCCCGGGACAGGGTCCTACGAGCAGTACTTC. It specifies CATSNPGTGSYEQYF.

The chain carries TRBV5-6 and TRBJ2-7, with D unclear. Looked up from germline, CDR1 is SGHDT and CDR2 is YYEEEE. This CDR3 is built from 13 residues. Deletions cut 0 bases from V and 3 bases from J, with 7 bases between. This CDR3 reads CASSLDYHYEQYF. The CDR3 DNA follows: TGTGCCAGCAGCTTGGACTACCACTACGAGCAGTACTTC.

The rearrangement joins TRBV7-2 to TRBJ2-1, with 7 bases identical to TRBD2. The germline V gene has CDR1 SGHTA and CDR2 FQGNSA. This CDR3 region has 18 residues. V shed 2 bases, J shed 1 base, and the junction held 11 bases outside the gene matches. DNA for the CDR3: TGTGCCAGCAGCTTAAACCCCAGCGGGGCCTATTCCTACAATGAGCAGTTCTTC. Translating gives CASSLNPSGAYSYNEQFF.

The chain is built from TRBV11-2 and TRBJ2-1; 8 positions agree with TRBD1. Germline-derived CDR1 and CDR2 are SGHAT and FQNNGV. Germline trimming cut 5 bases from V and 9 bases from J; bases unmatched to any gene: 6. The CDR3 extends over 13 amino acids. CDR3 in amino acids: CASSTTGVGEQFF. DNA of the CDR3: TGTGCCAGCAGCACGACAGGGGTGGGTGAGCAGTTCTTC.

CDR3 residues: CASSKTGTSGNTGELFF. CDR3 coding DNA: TGTGCCAGCAGTAAAACCGGGACTAGCGGGAACACCGGGGAGCTGTTTTTT. The chain employs TRBV27 and TRBJ2-2, with 11 positions matching TRBD2. Germline lookup yields CDR1 MNHEY and CDR2 SMNVEV (reference sequence). The length of the CDR3 is 17 residues. J was trimmed by 1 base and V by 5 bases; bases with no gene match: 6.

This clone was detected only once. The genes are TRBV29-1 and TRBJ1-6; no clear D gene. V lost 4 bases and J 9 bases, leaving 10 bases between the germline ends. The CDR3 contains 12 residues. Germline V lookup: CDR1 SQVTM, CDR2 ANQGSEA. Here the CDR3 reads CSVAEGGSPLHF. CDR3 DNA sequence: TGCAGCGTTGCGGAGGGAGGTTCACCCCTCCACTTT.

V usage is TRBV19 and J usage is TRBJ2-7; TRBD1 matches at 12 bases. The trim removed 9 bases at V and 7 bases at J, leaving 10 bases unmatched. CDR3 length: 14 amino acids. Germline lookup yields CDR1 LNHDA and CDR2 SQIVND (reference sequence). DNA for the CDR3: TGTGCCAGCCACTCGGGACAGGGGGCTTCGGAGCAGTACTTC. It codes for CASHSGQGASEQYF.

The chain links TRBV19 to TRBJ2-7; 11 bases are shared with TRBD1. CDR3 length equals 15 residues. The junction had 5 bases not matched to a gene; V was cut back by 4 bases and J by 3 bases. Germline V CDR1 and CDR2: LNHDA, SQIVND (reference sequence). In DNA form, the CDR3 reads TGTGCCAGTAGTAGCCCGGGACAGGGGGTCTACGAGCAGTACTTC. Its protein is CASSSPGQGVYEQYF.